This T cell receptor (beta chain) appears in the sequencing data of a study of blood T cells in healthy people across ages. Study as a whole: The capture of about one barcoded beta molecule per two T cells was achieved by template switching.

Sample donors were healthy Caucasian individuals that came from Russia, aged about 6 to 95. Only a few counts were recorded for this clonotype. The second PCR ran about 6 to 12 cycles with a sample-barcoded 5' primer and J-beta primers. Every cDNA molecule bore a tag from a template-switch adaptor containing 12 random nucleotides. The yield of each sample was at least 3 million CDR3-containing paired-end reads. TCRdb itself ran the 5' RACE reads through MiXCR, one entry per CDR3 protein. The sample comprises fewer than 2,000,000 distinct CDR3 sequences, roughly two fifths of which are singletons, and roughly 23% rests with the top ten. V gave up 5 bases and J gave up 8 bases; unmatched junction bases: 17. The CDR3 sequence is 16 residues long.

The genes are TRBV12-3 or TRBV12-4 and TRBJ1-2, with 7 bases aligning to TRBD1. Sequencing input: blood. This receptor was identified in a human donor in good health. The CDR3 nucleotides are TGTGCCAGCAGTCGAAACCACAGGGGAGGGGCTGGAGGCTACACCTTC. This codes for CASSRNHRGGAGGYTF.